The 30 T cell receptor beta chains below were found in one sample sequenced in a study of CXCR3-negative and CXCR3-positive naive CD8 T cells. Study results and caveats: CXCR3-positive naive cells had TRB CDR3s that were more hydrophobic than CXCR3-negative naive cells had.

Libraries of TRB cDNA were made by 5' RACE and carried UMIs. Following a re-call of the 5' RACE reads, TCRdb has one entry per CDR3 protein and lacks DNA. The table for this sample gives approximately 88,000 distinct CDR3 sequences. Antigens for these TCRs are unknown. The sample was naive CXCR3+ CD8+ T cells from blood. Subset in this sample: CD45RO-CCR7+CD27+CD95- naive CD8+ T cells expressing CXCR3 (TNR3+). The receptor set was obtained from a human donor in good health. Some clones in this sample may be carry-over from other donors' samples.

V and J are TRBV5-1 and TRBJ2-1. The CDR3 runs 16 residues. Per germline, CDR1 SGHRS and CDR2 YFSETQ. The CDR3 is CAGSSPRTDAYNEQFF.

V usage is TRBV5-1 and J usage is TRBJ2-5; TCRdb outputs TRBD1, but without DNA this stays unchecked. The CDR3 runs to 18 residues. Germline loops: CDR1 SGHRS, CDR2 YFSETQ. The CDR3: CASSLASGTGGISETQYF.

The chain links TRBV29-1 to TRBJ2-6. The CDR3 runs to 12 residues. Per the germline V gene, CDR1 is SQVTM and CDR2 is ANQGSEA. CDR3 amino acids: CSVYSGANVLTF.

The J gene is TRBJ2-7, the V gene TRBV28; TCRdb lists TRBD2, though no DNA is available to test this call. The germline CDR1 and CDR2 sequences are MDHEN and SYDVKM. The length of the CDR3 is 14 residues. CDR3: CASSSPRGGDEQYF.

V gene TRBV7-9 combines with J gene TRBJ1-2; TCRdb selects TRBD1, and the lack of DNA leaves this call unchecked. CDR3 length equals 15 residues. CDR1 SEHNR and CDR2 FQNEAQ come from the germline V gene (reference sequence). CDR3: CASSLSGAIRDGYTF. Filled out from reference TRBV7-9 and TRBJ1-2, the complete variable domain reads DTGVSQNPRHKITKRGQNVTFRCDPISEHNRLYWYRQTLGQGPEFLTYFQNEAQLEKSRLLSDRFSAERPKGSFSTLEIQRTEQGDSAMYLCASSLSGAIRDGYTFGSGTRLTVV.

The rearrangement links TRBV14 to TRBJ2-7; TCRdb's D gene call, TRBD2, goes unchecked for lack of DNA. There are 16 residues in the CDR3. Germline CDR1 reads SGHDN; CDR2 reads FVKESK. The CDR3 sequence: CASSQSATRSIYEQYF.

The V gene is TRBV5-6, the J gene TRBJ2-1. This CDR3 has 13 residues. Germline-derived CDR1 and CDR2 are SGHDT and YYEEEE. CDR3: CASSLASRNEQFF.

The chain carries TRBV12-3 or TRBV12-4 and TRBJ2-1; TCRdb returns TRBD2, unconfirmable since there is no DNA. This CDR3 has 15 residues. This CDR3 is CASSLALAGGNEQFF.

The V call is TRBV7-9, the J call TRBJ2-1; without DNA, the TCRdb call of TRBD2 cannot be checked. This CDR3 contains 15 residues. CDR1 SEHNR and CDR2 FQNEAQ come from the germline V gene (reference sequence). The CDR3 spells CASSPTSGNYNEQFF.

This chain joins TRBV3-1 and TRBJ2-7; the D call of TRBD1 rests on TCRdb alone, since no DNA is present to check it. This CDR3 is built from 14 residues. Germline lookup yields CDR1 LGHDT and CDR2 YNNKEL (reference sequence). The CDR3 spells CASSRTGAPYEQYF.

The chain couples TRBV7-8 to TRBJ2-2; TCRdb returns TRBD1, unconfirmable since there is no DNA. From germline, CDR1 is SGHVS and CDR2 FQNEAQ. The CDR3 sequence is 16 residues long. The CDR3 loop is CASSLSKAGERWELFF.

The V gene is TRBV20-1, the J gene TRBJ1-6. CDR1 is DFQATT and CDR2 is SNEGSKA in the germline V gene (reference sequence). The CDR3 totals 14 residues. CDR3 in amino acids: CSARIGRDNSPLHF.

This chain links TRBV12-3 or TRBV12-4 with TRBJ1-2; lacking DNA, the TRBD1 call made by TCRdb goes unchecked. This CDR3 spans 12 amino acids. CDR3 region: CASLRGTYGYTF.

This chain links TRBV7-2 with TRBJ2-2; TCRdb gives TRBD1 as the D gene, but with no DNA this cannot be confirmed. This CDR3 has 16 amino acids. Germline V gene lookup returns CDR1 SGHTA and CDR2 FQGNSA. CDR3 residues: CASSPVGGRASGELFF. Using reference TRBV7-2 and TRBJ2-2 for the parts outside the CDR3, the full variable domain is GAGVSQSPSNKVTEKGKDVELRCDPISGHTALYWYRQSLGQGLEFLIYFQGNSAPDKSGLPSDRFSAERTGGSVSTLTIQRTQQEDSAVYLCASSPVGGRASGELFFGEGSRLTVL.

CDR3 in amino acids: CASSQFPERAGTQYF. The chain links TRBV14 to TRBJ2-3; with no DNA, the TCRdb D assignment of TRBD2 cannot be verified. In germline, CDR1 is SGHDN, CDR2 FVKESK. This CDR3 has 15 residues.

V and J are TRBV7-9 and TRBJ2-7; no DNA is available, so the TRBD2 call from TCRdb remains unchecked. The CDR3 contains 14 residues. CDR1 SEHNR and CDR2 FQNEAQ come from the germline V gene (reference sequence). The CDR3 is CASSSASAPYEQYF.

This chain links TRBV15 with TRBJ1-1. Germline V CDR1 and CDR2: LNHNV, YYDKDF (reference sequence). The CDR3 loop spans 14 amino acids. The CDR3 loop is CATSRDTENTEAFF. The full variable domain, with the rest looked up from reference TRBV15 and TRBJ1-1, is DAMVIQNPRYQVTQFGKPVTLSCSQTLNHNVMYWYQQKSSQAPKLLFHYYDKDFNNEADTPDNFQSRRPNTSFCFLDIRSPGLGDTAMYLCATSRDTENTEAFFGQGTRLTVV.

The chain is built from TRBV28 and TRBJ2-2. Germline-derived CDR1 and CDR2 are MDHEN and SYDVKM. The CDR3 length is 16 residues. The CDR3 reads CASSLLQFGFTGELFF. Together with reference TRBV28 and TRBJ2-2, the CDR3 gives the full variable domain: DVKVTQSSRYLVKRTGEKVFLECVQDMDHENMFWYRQDPGLGLRLIYFSYDVKMKEKGDIPEGYSVSREKKERFSLILESASTNQTSMYLCASSLLQFGFTGELFFGEGSRLTVL.

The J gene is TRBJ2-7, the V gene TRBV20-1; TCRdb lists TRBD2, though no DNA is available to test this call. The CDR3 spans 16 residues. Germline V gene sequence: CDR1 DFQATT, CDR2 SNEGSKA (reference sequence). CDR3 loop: CSVRPGASGRSNEQYF.

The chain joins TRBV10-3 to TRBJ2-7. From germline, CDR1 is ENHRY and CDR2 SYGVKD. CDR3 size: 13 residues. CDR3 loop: CAISETTPYEQYF.

The CDR3 sequence is CASSDLEGADGYTF. The rearrangement links TRBV6-1 to TRBJ1-2; TCRdb names TRBD1, which stays unverified in the absence of DNA. There are 14 residues in the CDR3. Per the germline V gene, CDR1 is MNHNS and CDR2 is SASEGT.

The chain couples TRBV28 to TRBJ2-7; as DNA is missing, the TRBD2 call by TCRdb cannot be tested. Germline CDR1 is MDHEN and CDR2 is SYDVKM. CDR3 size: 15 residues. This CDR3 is CASSLRREGIYEQYF.

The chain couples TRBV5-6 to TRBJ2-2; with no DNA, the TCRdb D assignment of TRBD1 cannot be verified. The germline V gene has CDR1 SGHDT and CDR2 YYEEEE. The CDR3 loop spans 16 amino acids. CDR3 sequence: CASSLEAGGSTGELFF. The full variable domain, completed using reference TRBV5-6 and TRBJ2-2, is DAGVTQSPTHLIKTRGQQVTLRCSPKSGHDTVSWYQQALGQGPQFIFQYYEEEERQRGNFPDRFSGHQFPNYSSELNVNALLLGDSALYLCASSLEAGGSTGELFFGEGSRLTVL.

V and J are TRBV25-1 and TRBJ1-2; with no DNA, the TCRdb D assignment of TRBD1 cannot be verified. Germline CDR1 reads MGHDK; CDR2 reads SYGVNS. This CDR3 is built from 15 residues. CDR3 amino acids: CASSESLQGFDGYTF.

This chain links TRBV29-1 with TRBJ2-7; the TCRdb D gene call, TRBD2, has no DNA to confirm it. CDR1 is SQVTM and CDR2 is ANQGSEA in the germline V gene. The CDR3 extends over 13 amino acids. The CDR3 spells CSVLLAVTYEQYF.

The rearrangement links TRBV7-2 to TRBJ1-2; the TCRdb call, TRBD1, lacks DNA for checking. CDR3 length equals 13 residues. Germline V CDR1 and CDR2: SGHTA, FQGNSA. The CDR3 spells CASSEPRQETYTF.

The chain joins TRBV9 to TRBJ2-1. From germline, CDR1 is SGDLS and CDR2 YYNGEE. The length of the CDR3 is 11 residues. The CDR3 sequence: CASSVGAEQFF.

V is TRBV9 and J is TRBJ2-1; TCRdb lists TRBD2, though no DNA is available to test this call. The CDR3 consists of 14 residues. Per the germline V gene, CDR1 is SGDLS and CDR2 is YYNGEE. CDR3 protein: CASSLGSRGHEQFF.

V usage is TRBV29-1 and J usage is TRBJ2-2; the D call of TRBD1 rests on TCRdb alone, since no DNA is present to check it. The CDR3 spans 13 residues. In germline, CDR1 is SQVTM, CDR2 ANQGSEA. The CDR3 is CSVGGGNTGELFF.

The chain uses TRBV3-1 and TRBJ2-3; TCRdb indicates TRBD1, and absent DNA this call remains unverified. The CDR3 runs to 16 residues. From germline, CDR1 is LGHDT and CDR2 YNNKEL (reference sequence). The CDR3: CASSQGSGAGTDTQYF.